This TCR beta chain was documented in a study of control samples from healthy donors and cancer patients. TCRdb keeps only in-frame clones here, not all; method: immunoSEQ multiplex PCR. The data contain 70,000 to 85,000 clones, 91% of them singletons. This clone was found a few times. The V segment lost 0 bases and the J segment 1 base; nucleotides outside the gene matches: 1. Germline V lookup: CDR1 SGHAT, CDR2 FQNNGV. This CDR3 is 16 amino acids long. This receptor was identified in a man between 50 and 59 years old in good health. Specimen: blood. The chain combines TRBV11-2 with TRBJ2-1; 9 positions agree with TRBD2. CDR3 sequence reads: CASSLEAGGSYNEQFF. The CDR3 coding sequence is TGTGCCAGCAGCTTAGAAGCGGGGGGTTCCTACAATGAGCAGTTCTTC.